This T cell receptor beta chain originates from a study of shared clonotypes between healthy human individuals. This clone occurred many times. What it binds is unknown. In the study's own analysis: With immunoSEQ giving junction-only sequences and no quality scores, filtering differed. Clones were read by immunoSEQ multiplex PCR, and TCRdb kept only the in-frame ones, dropping some. V and J calls and clone size are those listed in that table; D and trimming were worked out from the DNA. The table has around 320,000 clones, 80% to 90% seen once; the top ten hold 15% to 20%. V trimming: 4 bases; J trimming: 2 bases; junction bases outside the gene matches: 6. This CDR3 comprises 15 residues. Looked up from germline, CDR1 is MNHEY and CDR2 is SVGAGI. Regarding the study as a whole: In having few donors, the study represented limited genetic and exposure-history diversity. Clonotype sharing among the donors was expected to vary with sequencing depth.

CD8 memory fractions consisted of CD45RO+ and CCR7-negative CD45RA+ TemRA cells together. The sample taken for sequencing was memory CD8+ T cells sorted from blood. Subset of the sample: CD45RO+ cells pooled with CCR7-negative TemRA cells. The clonotype comes from a man between 18 and 29 years old in good health. The chain carries TRBV6-5 and TRBJ2-7; 9 bases align to TRBD2. CDR3 in amino acids: CASSSLSGSPYEQYF. The CDR3 DNA reads as TGTGCCAGCAGTTCGCTTAGCGGGAGCCCCTACGAGCAGTACTTC.